The next 21 T cell receptor beta chains were all read from a single sample in a study of monozygotic twins with inflammatory bowel disease. TCRdb re-called the 5' RACE reads, yielding one record per CDR3 amino acid sequence without DNA. The sample has more than 300,000 distinct CDR3 sequences; the top ten hold approximately 2.4%. Source material: blood. All receptors come from a human donor with ulcerative colitis or Crohn's disease, or a healthy co-twin of an affected twin (not recorded which).

The genes are TRBV20-1 and TRBJ2-7; TCRdb designates TRBD1, a call that cannot be tested without DNA. This CDR3 contains 14 residues. CDR1 and CDR2 from the germline V gene are DFQATT and SNEGSKA (reference sequence). The CDR3 region is CSARNRDKRYEQYF.

The V gene is TRBV4-2, the J gene TRBJ2-5. Germline CDR1 reads LGHNA; CDR2 reads YNFKEQ. CDR3 size: 16 residues. This CDR3 reads CASSQDRAASQETQYF.

The rearrangement uses TRBV5-5 and TRBJ1-2. This CDR3 contains 15 residues. Germline V gives CDR1 SGHKS, CDR2 YYEKEE (reference sequence). The CDR3 spells CASSGPLAEWYGYTF.

The chain employs TRBV6-5 and TRBJ2-7; TCRdb returns TRBD2, unconfirmable since there is no DNA. The CDR3 spans 16 residues. CDR1 and CDR2 (germline): MNHEY, SVGAGI. This chain's CDR3 is CASSYDGAGGNYEQYF.

The rearrangement joins TRBV6-1 to TRBJ2-3; without DNA, the TCRdb call of TRBD1 cannot be checked. CDR1 MNHNS and CDR2 SASEGT come from the germline V gene. The CDR3 spans 15 residues. This chain's CDR3 is CASSSWGGATDTQYF.

The genes are TRBV28 and TRBJ2-3. From germline, CDR1 is MDHEN and CDR2 SYDVKM. This CDR3 region has 11 residues. CDR3 region: CASSLPNTQYF.

The J gene is TRBJ2-2, the V gene TRBV4-1; TCRdb's D call, TRBD1, is unchecked because there is no DNA. The CDR3 contains 17 residues. Looked up from germline, CDR1 is MGHRA and CDR2 is YSYEKL. CDR3 region: CASSSFSTGKNTGELFF.

The chain links TRBV5-1 to TRBJ1-6. CDR1 SGHRS and CDR2 YFSETQ come from the germline V gene. This CDR3 has 16 amino acids. This CDR3 is CASSLQPAEGDSPLHF.

V gene TRBV11-2 combines with J gene TRBJ2-1; checking the TCRdb D call of TRBD1 is not possible without DNA. CDR1 SGHAT and CDR2 FQNNGV come from the germline V gene. The CDR3 has 11 amino acids. CDR3 residues: CASTKGTGEVF.

The chain combines TRBV20-1 with TRBJ2-7; checking the TCRdb D call of TRBD2 is not possible without DNA. This CDR3 contains 14 residues. From germline, CDR1 is DFQATT and CDR2 SNEGSKA (reference sequence). Here the CDR3 reads CSAKTSLPSYEQYF.

V is TRBV20-1 and J is TRBJ2-7; lacking DNA, the TRBD1 call made by TCRdb goes unchecked. Germline V gives CDR1 DFQATT, CDR2 SNEGSKA (reference sequence). The CDR3 length is 15 residues. The CDR3 reads CSALDTGTGVGEQYF.

The V call is TRBV7-9, the J call TRBJ2-1; TCRdb's D gene call, TRBD2, goes unchecked for lack of DNA. Per the germline V gene, CDR1 is SEHNR and CDR2 is FQNEAQ (reference sequence). The CDR3 runs to 16 residues. The CDR3 protein is CASSTEQGPSYNEQFF.

CDR3 loop: CAWSPGLAGFYNEQFF. The rearrangement joins TRBV30 to TRBJ2-1; TCRdb names TRBD2, which stays unverified in the absence of DNA. This CDR3 region has 16 residues. Germline lookup yields CDR1 GTSNPN and CDR2 SVGIG (reference sequence).

The gene calls are TRBV20-1 and TRBJ2-3; TCRdb calls TRBD2, which cannot be checked without DNA. In germline, CDR1 is DFQATT, CDR2 SNEGSKA (reference sequence). This CDR3 spans 11 amino acids. CDR3 residues: CSARGGDTQYF.

The chain links TRBV20-1 to TRBJ1-4; with no DNA, the TCRdb D assignment of TRBD1 cannot be verified. Germline assignment: CDR1 DFQATT and CDR2 SNEGSKA (reference sequence). The CDR3 spans 20 residues. The chain's CDR3 is CSAFPLAGTGGFSTNEKLFF.

The CDR3 sequence is CSARDAAGYEQYF. The rearrangement joins TRBV20-1 to TRBJ2-7. The CDR3 has 13 residues. Germline V lookup: CDR1 DFQATT, CDR2 SNEGSKA (reference sequence).

The rearrangement joins TRBV12-3 or TRBV12-4 to TRBJ1-6; with no DNA, the TCRdb D assignment of TRBD1 cannot be verified. The CDR3 is made up of 14 amino acids. CDR3 amino acids: CASSSGTPLSRLHF.

J is TRBJ1-4 and V is TRBV2. The CDR3 extends over 14 amino acids. Germline lookup yields CDR1 SNHLY and CDR2 FYNNEI. This CDR3 is CASSDQATNEKLFF.

The chain is built from TRBV20-1 and TRBJ2-1; TCRdb's D call of TRBD1 is untestable without DNA. Per the germline V gene, CDR1 is DFQATT and CDR2 is SNEGSKA (reference sequence). The CDR3 has 14 amino acids. The CDR3 region is CSAPTVGGNNEQFF.

The V gene is TRBV6-5, the J gene TRBJ2-3; absent DNA, TCRdb's TRBD1 call cannot be checked. CDR1 MNHEY and CDR2 SVGAGI come from the germline V gene. The CDR3 covers 16 residues. The CDR3 here is CASSYLGRGLTDTQYF.

The chain is built from TRBV11-2 and TRBJ1-5; TCRdb reports TRBD1, a call that lacks DNA to check it against. The CDR3 totals 14 residues. Germline CDR1 SGHAT, CDR2 FQNNGV. CDR3 amino acids: CASSLRGADQPQHF.